Following are 30 T cell receptor beta chains from one sample sequenced in a study of neoadjuvant nivolumab and ipilimumab in lung cancer. Data came from immunoSEQ multiplex PCR; TCRdb stores just in-frame clones and leaves some out. There are roughly 28,000 clones in the sample; 70% to 80% occur only once, and roughly 18% lies in the top ten. This material consisted of tumor tissue, taken after neoadjuvant nivolumab, alone or with ipilimumab, at or shortly before surgery. The receptors were sampled from an adult with non-small cell lung cancer.

The chain joins TRBV18 to TRBJ2-2; D is possibly TRBD1 (6 bases). Germline loops: CDR1 KGHSH, CDR2 LQKENI. The CDR3 spans 18 residues. V lost 2 bases and J lost 5, with 21 bases in between. CDR3 sequence: CASSPNQGSHTFTGELFF. The CDR3 DNA reads TGTGCCAGCTCACCAAATCAGGGGTCCCATACTTTTACCGGGGAGCTGTTTTTT.

This rearrangement joins TRBV5-1 to TRBJ1-2; 7 positions agree with TRBD1. V trimming: 3 bases; J trimming: 8 bases; junction bases outside the gene matches: 10. CDR3 length: 14 residues. The germline gives CDR1 SGHRS, CDR2 YFSETQ. The CDR3 protein is CASSSTRQGGGYTF. DNA for the CDR3: TGCGCCAGCAGCTCCACCCGACAGGGCGGCGGCTACACCTTC.

The chain employs TRBV11-2 and TRBJ2-2, with 7 nucleotides matching TRBD2. This CDR3 has 15 residues. Trimming cost V 1 base and J 7 bases; bases outside gene matches: 6. Germline loops: CDR1 SGHAT, CDR2 FQNNGV. The CDR3 here is CASSLVGAGNGELFF. The CDR3 coding sequence is TGTGCCAGCAGCTTAGTAGGAGCGGGGAACGGGGAGCTGTTTTTT.

The chain has TRBV5-1 and TRBJ2-4, with D perhaps assigned TRBD1 or TRBD2 (6 bases each). V was trimmed by 3 bases and J by 0 bases, leaving 10 bases between them. From germline, CDR1 is SGHRS and CDR2 YFSETQ. This CDR3 region has 15 residues. CDR3 in DNA: TGCGCCAGCAGCTCGGGGGCCCCAGCCAAAAACATTCAGTACTTC. Its protein product is CASSSGAPAKNIQYF.

V and J are TRBV4-2 and TRBJ1-1; maybe TRBD1 (6 bases). The germline CDR1 and CDR2 sequences are LGHNA and YNFKEQ. The V gene lost 1 base and the J gene lost 4 bases, with 13 bases spanning the gap. This CDR3 region has 15 residues. The chain's CDR3 is CASSQVLARGTEAFF. The CDR3 nucleotides read TGTGCCAGCAGCCAAGTTTTAGCCAGGGGCACTGAAGCTTTCTTT.

This clone was counted a single time. The rearrangement joins TRBV6-1 to TRBJ1-5; 7 bases are shared with TRBD1. V lost 6 bases and J lost 3; bases outside the gene matches: 8. CDR3 length: 15 amino acids. Germline assignment: CDR1 MNHNS and CDR2 SASEGT. The CDR3 region has the DNA TGTGCCAGCAGGGGACAGAGGGCCAACAATCAGCCCCAGCATTTT. It specifies CASRGQRANNQPQHF.

This sequence joins TRBV6-6 and TRBJ2-7; 7 nucleotides line up with TRBD2. CDR1 and CDR2 (germline): MNHNY, SVGAGI (reference sequence). The junction had 4 bases not matched to a gene; V was cut back by 2 bases and J by 6 bases. The CDR3 contains 13 residues. CDR3 in amino acids: CASSYRLAGEQYF. CDR3 DNA sequence: TGTGCCAGCAGTTACCGACTAGCCGGCGAGCAGTACTTC.

This chain joins TRBV6-4 and TRBJ2-1; 8 bases map to TRBD2. With V trimmed by 5 bases and J by 6 bases, 12 bases remained unmatched. In germline, CDR1 is MRHNA, CDR2 SNTAGT. This CDR3 is built from 16 residues. The CDR3 is CASSPAGAGAANEQFF. CDR3 in DNA: TGTGCCAGCAGTCCTGCGGGAGCGGGGGCCGCCAATGAGCAGTTCTTC.

The chain carries TRBV4-2 and TRBJ1-6; 7 positions match TRBD1. Per germline, CDR1 LGHNA and CDR2 YNFKEQ. The trim removed 4 bases at V and 10 bases at J, leaving 10 bases unmatched. The CDR3 loop spans 15 amino acids. CDR3 in DNA: TGTGCCAGCAGCCTAGAATTAACAGGGGTCTCACCCCTCCACTTT. Its translation: CASSLELTGVSPLHF.

V usage is TRBV14 and J usage is TRBJ2-4, with a weak D call TRBD2 (6 bases). The V and J ends lost 1 base and 6 bases respectively, with 10 bases between them. This CDR3 is built from 14 residues. Germline V CDR1 and CDR2: SGHDN, FVKESK. CDR3 DNA: TGTGCCAGCAGCCAAGGAAGGGGAGGAAACATTCAGTACTTC. Residues: CASSQGRGGNIQYF.

The rearrangement links TRBV7-2 to TRBJ1-5; 8 bases agree with TRBD1. This CDR3 is 13 amino acids long. The V gene end was trimmed by 5 bases and the J gene end by 8 bases; junction bases not matched to a gene: 5. Germline CDR1 reads SGHTA; CDR2 reads FQGNSA. The CDR3 coding sequence is TGTGCCAGCAGCCTAGGACAGGGAGAGCCCCAGCATTTT. It encodes CASSLGQGEPQHF.

The V gene is TRBV15, the J gene TRBJ1-3, with D possibly being TRBD1 (5 bases). V was pared by 0 bases and J by 0 bases, with 12 bases between. CDR3 size: 17 residues. Germline-derived CDR1 and CDR2 are LNHNV and YYDKDF (reference sequence). The DNA of the CDR3 is TGTGCCACCAGCAGAGATGGGCACAGGAGCTCTGGAAACACCATATATTTT. This encodes CATSRDGHRSSGNTIYF.

The V and J genes are TRBV11-2 and TRBJ2-1, with 9 nucleotides matching TRBD2. Unmatched junction bases numbered 5, after V lost 1 base and J lost 7 bases. The CDR3 is 15 amino acids. CDR1 is SGHAT and CDR2 is FQNNGV in the germline V gene. The CDR3 DNA is TGTGCCAGCAGCTTAGTGGGCGGGGGGGCGAATGAGCAGTTCTTC. Protein product: CASSLVGGGANEQFF.

The V and J genes are TRBV6-6 and TRBJ2-7; TRBD2 matches 8 bases. This CDR3 is 15 amino acids long. Per the germline V gene, CDR1 is MNHNY and CDR2 is SVGAGI (reference sequence). The V gene end was trimmed by 2 bases and the J gene end by 0 bases; junction bases not matched to a gene: 3. CDR3 bases: TGTGCCAGCAGTTACGTCGGGACTAGCTCCTACGAGCAGTACTTC. It codes for CASSYVGTSSYEQYF.

The rearrangement uses TRBV11-2 and TRBJ1-2; D uncertain. The CDR3 runs 15 residues. V shed 5 bases and J shed 2 bases, with 15 bases lying between them. CDR1 and CDR2 (germline): SGHAT, FQNNGV. The CDR3 sequence: CASSLTPSANYGYTF. DNA for the CDR3: TGTGCCAGCAGCCTCACCCCGAGTGCCAACTATGGCTACACCTTC.

The J gene is TRBJ1-2, the V gene TRBV18, with 7 bases identical to TRBD1. The V and J ends lost 4 bases and 3 bases, in that order; junction bases with no gene match: 2. From germline, CDR1 is KGHSH and CDR2 LQKENI. The CDR3 is 13 amino acids. This CDR3 reads CASSLGTDYGYTF. The CDR3 nucleotides are TGTGCCAGCTCACTAGGGACAGACTATGGCTACACCTTC.

The chain links TRBV10-2 to TRBJ2-3; 8 bases are a match to TRBD2. With 10 bases clipped from V and 4 bases from J, the junction kept 10 bases outside the gene matches. The CDR3 totals 14 residues. Germline V gives CDR1 WSHSY, CDR2 SAAADI. This CDR3 reads CATFRGGMADTQYF. The CDR3, as DNA: TGCGCCACCTTTCGGGGGGGAATGGCAGATACGCAGTATTTT.

The J gene is TRBJ2-3, the V gene TRBV5-4; a possible D gene is TRBD2 (6 bases). V lost 1 base and J lost 1, with 10 bases in between. The length of the CDR3 is 15 residues. Per the germline V gene, CDR1 is SGHNT and CDR2 is YYREEE (reference sequence). CDR3 in amino acids: CASSLRLGRTDTQYF. The CDR3, as DNA: TGTGCCAGCAGCTTGAGACTAGGACGCACAGATACGCAGTATTTT.

The chain employs TRBV5-1 and TRBJ2-1; D is uncertain. Germline values: CDR1 SGHRS, CDR2 YFSETQ. This CDR3 has 14 residues. V dropped 0 bases and J dropped 8 bases, with 12 bases sitting between them. The CDR3 region is CASSLAQSADEQFF. The CDR3 DNA is TGCGCCAGCAGCTTGGCCCAGTCCGCCGATGAGCAGTTCTTC.

The V gene is TRBV12-5, the J gene TRBJ1-1; D uncertain. The CDR3 spans 16 residues. V lost 0 bases and J lost 1, with 12 bases in between. From germline, CDR1 is LGHNT and CDR2 FRNRAP. The CDR3 DNA reads TGTGCTAGTGGTTTGGTACGTAGCCTCCGGAACACTGAAGCTTTCTTT. Residues: CASGLVRSLRNTEAFF.

This clone has only a few counts. The chain has TRBV11-2 and TRBJ2-4; no definite D call. V shed 5 bases and J shed 1 base, with 15 bases lying between them. Germline assignment: CDR1 SGHAT and CDR2 FQNNGV. The CDR3 has 16 residues. The CDR3 DNA is TGTGCCAGCAGCCATCCCCTCACCGGGGCCAAAAACATTCAGTACTTC. It is translated as CASSHPLTGAKNIQYF.

This clone counts as medium-sized. The rearrangement uses TRBV6-5 and TRBJ2-2; 7 bases line up with TRBD1. From germline, CDR1 is MNHEY and CDR2 SVGAGI. The CDR3 runs 14 residues. V was clipped by 5 bases and J by 5 bases; unmatched bases: 5. Here the CDR3 reads CASSTGVSTGELFF. For the CDR3, the DNA is TGTGCCAGCAGTACAGGGGTCTCAACCGGGGAGCTGTTTTTT.

This clone occurred once. CDR3 DNA sequence: TGTGCCAGCAGCTCCGGAGGGCGGGGGGGCCCAGATACGCAGTATTTT. It translates to CASSSGGRGGPDTQYF. J is TRBJ2-3 and V is TRBV11-1, with 9 bases that match TRBD2. Germline V gene data show CDR1 as SGHAT and CDR2 as FQDESV (reference sequence). V trimming: 4 bases; J trimming: 4 bases; junction bases outside the gene matches: 9. CDR3 length: 16 amino acids.

The chain combines TRBV7-9 with TRBJ2-1; D is undetermined. Germline V gives CDR1 SEHNR, CDR2 FQNEAQ (reference sequence). V was cut by 3 bases and J by 3 bases, with 6 bases left in between. The CDR3 spans 13 residues. CDR3: CASSFDNYNEQFF. CDR3 bases: TGTGCCAGCAGCTTCGACAACTACAATGAGCAGTTCTTC. The full variable domain, completed using reference TRBV7-9 and TRBJ2-1, is DTGVSQNPRHKITKRGQNVTFRCDPISEHNRLYWYRQTLGQGPEFLTYFQNEAQLEKSRLLSDRFSAERPKGSFSTLEIQRTEQGDSAMYLCASSFDNYNEQFFGPGTRLTVL.

This clone was seen more than once but under ten times. The chain has TRBV30 and TRBJ1-2, with 10 positions matching TRBD1. The CDR3 is made up of 16 amino acids. Trimming removed 3 bases from V and 4 bases from J; junction bases left unmatched: 11. Germline values: CDR1 GTSNPN, CDR2 SVGIG (reference sequence). This chain's CDR3 is CAWSPGGTGDVYGYTF. CDR3 DNA sequence: TGTGCCTGGAGCCCGGGGGGGACAGGGGATGTCTATGGCTACACCTTC.

The V and J genes are TRBV7-2 and TRBJ1-5; the D gene is possibly TRBD1 (5 bases). This CDR3 comprises 14 residues. Germline CDR1 reads SGHTA; CDR2 reads FQGNSA. With 3 bases removed from V and 9 bases from J, the gap between germline ends came to 15 bases. The CDR3: CASSLGTGSGPQHF. The CDR3 nucleotides read TGTGCCAGCAGCTTGGGGACCGGCTCAGGGCCCCAGCATTTT.

A few counts support this clone. The rearrangement uses TRBV10-3 and TRBJ1-2; 8 nucleotides line up with TRBD1. The CDR3 consists of 13 residues. J gave up 0 bases and V 9 bases, and 3 bases lay outside the gene matches. Germline V gene sequence: CDR1 ENHRY, CDR2 SYGVKD. CDR3 nucleotide sequence: TGTGCCATTGGACAGGGCACTAACTATGGCTACACCTTC. Its protein is CAIGQGTNYGYTF.

The chain combines TRBV25-1 with TRBJ1-1, with 7 bases aligning to TRBD1. The CDR3 is made up of 13 amino acids. CDR1 and CDR2 (germline): MGHDK, SYGVNS. V shed 4 bases and J 5 bases; nucleotides not matched to a gene: 4. The CDR3 reads CASSVTGETEAFF. CDR3 DNA sequence: TGTGCCAGCAGTGTAACAGGGGAGACTGAAGCTTTCTTT.

The chain couples TRBV4-2 to TRBJ2-3, with D perhaps assigned TRBD1 or TRBD2 (5 bases each). The CDR3 is 18 residues long. The germline V gene has CDR1 LGHNA and CDR2 YNFKEQ. Deletions cut 0 bases from V and 0 bases from J, with 16 bases between. The DNA for the CDR3 is TGTGCCAGCAGCCAAGACAGGAATCGGGACGGTAGCACAGATACGCAGTATTTT. Translated: CASSQDRNRDGSTDTQYF.

The chain carries TRBV5-1 and TRBJ2-2; D gene ambiguous. CDR3 size: 15 residues. From germline, CDR1 is SGHRS and CDR2 YFSETQ. The V end was cut by 0 bases, the J end by 1 base, with 7 bases between. For the CDR3, the DNA is TGCGCCAGCAGCTTGGGTTGGGTGAACACCGGGGAGCTGTTTTTT. Its translation is CASSLGWVNTGELFF.